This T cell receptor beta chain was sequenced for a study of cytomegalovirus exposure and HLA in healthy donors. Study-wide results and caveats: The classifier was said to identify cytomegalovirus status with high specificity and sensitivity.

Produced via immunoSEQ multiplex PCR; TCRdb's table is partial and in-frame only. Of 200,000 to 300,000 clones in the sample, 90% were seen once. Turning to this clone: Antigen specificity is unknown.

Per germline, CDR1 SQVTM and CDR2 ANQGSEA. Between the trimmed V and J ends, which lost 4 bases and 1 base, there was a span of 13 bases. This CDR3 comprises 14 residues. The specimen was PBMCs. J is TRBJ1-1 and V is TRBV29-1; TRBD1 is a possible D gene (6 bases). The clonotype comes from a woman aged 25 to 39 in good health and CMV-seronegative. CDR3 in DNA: TGCAGCGTTGTTCCGGGACACCCGAACACTGAAGCTTTCTTT. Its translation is CSVVPGHPNTEAFF.